Shown below are 22 T cell receptor beta chains from a single sample sequenced in a study of CD4 and CD8 cells across lung adenocarcinoma regions. One entry per CDR3 protein results from TCRdb running MiXCR on the PCR reads. The sample has approximately 4,300 distinct CDR3 sequences; approximately 50% are singletons. The material sequenced was CD4+ T cells from the margin of a lung tumor. Every receptor here comes from a female donor with lung adenocarcinoma. The CD4 and CD8 labels of this study may be unreliable.

This chain connects TRBV4-2 to TRBJ2-3; D is unresolved. The CDR3 runs 15 residues. The germline CDR1 and CDR2 sequences are LGHNA and YNFKEQ. V lost 0 bases, J lost 0 bases, and 7 bases lay in between. The chain's CDR3 is CASSQDRISTDTQYF. In nucleotides, the CDR3 is TGTGCCAGCAGCCAAGATCGGATTAGCACAGATACGCAGTATTTT.

The chain links TRBV5-1 to TRBJ2-1; no reliable D call. Germline values: CDR1 SGHRS, CDR2 YFSETQ. Trimming pared 3 bases from V and 4 bases from J, leaving 20 bases between. This CDR3 has 17 amino acids. In nucleotides, the CDR3 is TGCGCCAGCAGCTCGACAAGTGGTAACCCTGCTTACAATGAGCAGTTCTTC. It encodes CASSSTSGNPAYNEQFF.

Notes on this clonotype: The junction departs from germline at one end; a sequencing error may be responsible. This chain connects TRBV27 to TRBJ2-2; D tentatively fits TRBD1 or TRBD2 (5 bases each). This CDR3 has 16 residues. CDR1 and CDR2 (germline): MNHEY, SMNVEV (reference sequence). CDR3 nucleotide sequence: TGTGCCAGCAGTCCGCTGACTGCTGGGGCCACCGGGGCGCTGTTTTTT. As protein: CASSPLTAGATGALFF.

CDR3 nucleotides: TGTGCCAGCAGTTACGTTAGCGGGGGCCCGGACCAAGAGACCCAGTACTTC. Translation gives CASSYVSGGPDQETQYF. The gene calls are TRBV6-2 or TRBV6-3 and TRBJ2-1; 9 nucleotides agree with TRBD2. The end of the DNA fits TRBJ2-5 better, so the J call may be wrong. This CDR3 is 17 amino acids long. Per the germline V gene, CDR1 is MNHEY and CDR2 is SVGEGT.

This chain uses TRBV6-5 with TRBJ2-5; 10 bases match TRBD2. Judging by the DNA end, TRBJ2-7 fits better; the J call may be wrong. Germline V CDR1 and CDR2: MNHEY, SVGAGI. The CDR3 length is 15 residues. The CDR3 is CASSHQTSGYYEQYF. CDR3 sequence (DNA): TGTGCCAGCAGTCACCAGACTAGCGGGTACTACGAGCAGTACTTC.

By share, this clonotype ranks as medium-sized. The chain is built from TRBV6-5 and TRBJ2-1, with TRBD2 as a possible D gene (6 bases). Per germline, CDR1 MNHEY and CDR2 SVGAGI. Trimming stripped 5 bases from V and 6 bases from J, with 14 bases between. This CDR3 region has 14 residues. CDR3 bases: TGTGCCAGCAGTCTCTTTTCTAGCGTCAATGAGCAGTTCTTC. This codes for CASSLFSSVNEQFF.

This chain joins TRBV6-5 and TRBJ2-1; 7 nucleotides agree with TRBD1. The J call may be mistaken, given a closer DNA end match to TRBJ2-5. Germline V CDR1 and CDR2: MNHEY, SVGAGI. CDR3 length equals 14 residues. CDR3 amino acids: CASSLKTGQETQYF. The DNA for the CDR3 is TGTGCCAGCAGTTTGAAGACAGGGCAAGAGACCCAGTACTTC.

V and J are TRBV6-1 and TRBJ2-1; D may match TRBD1 or TRBD2 (5 bases each). This CDR3 region has 15 residues. V was shortened by 7 bases and J by 0 bases, with 13 bases between the two germline ends. In germline, CDR1 is MNHNS, CDR2 SASEGT. The CDR3 spells CASTRGVSSYNEQFF. The CDR3 DNA reads as TGTGCCAGCACCCGAGGGGTTAGCTCCTACAATGAGCAGTTCTTC.

By its share, this clonotype is medium-sized (0.01 to 0.1%). As DNA, the CDR3 is TGTGCCAGCAGGAGGACTAGCGGGAGGTATGAGCAGTTCTTC. It codes for CASRRTSGRYEQFF. The rearrangement joins TRBV6-2 or TRBV6-3 to TRBJ2-1; 14 positions match TRBD2. CDR1 and CDR2 (germline): MNHEY, SVGEGT. The V gene end was trimmed by 6 bases and the J gene end by 8 bases; junction bases not matched to a gene: 3. CDR3 length: 14 residues.

This clonotype is medium-sized (0.01 to 0.1%) within its sample. This sequence joins TRBV7-2 and TRBJ2-2, with TRBD1 matching 9 bases. This CDR3 is built from 16 residues. Germline assignment: CDR1 SGHTA and CDR2 FQGNSA. Germline trimming cut 1 base from V and 2 bases from J; bases unmatched to any gene: 2. CDR3 region: CASSLGGQGNTGELFF. CDR3 bases: TGTGCCAGCAGCTTAGGGGGACAGGGAAACACCGGGGAGCTGTTTTTT.

This clonotype rates as medium-sized. The chain's CDR3 is CAINGRDSKNIQYF. The DNA of the CDR3 is TGCGCCATCAATGGCCGGGACAGCAAAAACATTCAGTACTTC. The rearrangement joins TRBV10-1 to TRBJ2-4; the match to TRBD1 covers 7 bases. With 10 bases clipped from V and 3 bases from J, the junction kept 9 bases outside the gene matches. Germline V gene sequence: CDR1 WNHNN, CDR2 SYGVQD (reference sequence). This CDR3 spans 14 amino acids.

V gene TRBV7-6 combines with J gene TRBJ2-2; D is perhaps TRBD2 (6 bases). The assigned J gene may be wrong: the sequence end matches TRBJ2-3 better. There are 17 residues in the CDR3. The V gene's germline CDR1 is SGHVS and CDR2 FNYEAQ. The CDR3 sequence: CASSSPRGTMNTGTQYF. DNA of the CDR3: TGTGCCAGCAGCTCCCCCCGGGGGACGATGAACACCGGTACGCAGTATTTT.

This clonotype was observed once. Since a much larger clone is just one base distant, this may be a read error. The chain recombines TRBV4-1 with TRBJ2-5, with no clear D. Per germline, CDR1 MGHRA and CDR2 YSYEKL. With 0 bases removed from V and 8 bases from J, the gap between germline ends came to 13 bases. The CDR3 is 14 residues long. CDR3 sequence (DNA): TGCGCCAGCAGCCAAGAAGGTAGTTCGGACACCCAGTACTTC. This encodes CASSQEGSSDTQYF.

This clonotype was picked up a small number of times. This chain uses TRBV4-1 with TRBJ2-2; the match to TRBD2 covers 8 bases. CDR3 length: 18 amino acids. With V trimmed by 0 bases and J by 2 bases, 8 bases remained unmatched. Germline CDR1 MGHRA, CDR2 YSYEKL. The CDR3, as DNA: TGCGCCAGCAGCCAAGAACCAGCGGGGGCTTTCAACACCGGGGAGCTGTTTTTT. It specifies CASSQEPAGAFNTGELFF.

The chain couples TRBV12-3 or TRBV12-4 to TRBJ2-2; 8 nucleotides agree with TRBD1. V trimming: 6 bases; J trimming: 4 bases; junction bases outside the gene matches: 10. The CDR3 is 16 amino acids. The CDR3 nucleotides are TGTGCCAGCAGCTCCCCGGTGGGACAGGTCACCGGGGAGCTGTTTTTT. It translates to CASSSPVGQVTGELFF.

To note about this clonotype: A junction end diverges from the germline sequence, so it may reflect a read error. This chain uses TRBV6-1 with TRBJ2-3; the D gene is possibly TRBD2 (5 bases). CDR1 MNHNS and CDR2 SASEGT come from the germline V gene. CDR3 length equals 16 residues. The CDR3 DNA follows: TGTGCCAGCAGTGAAGTCTGGCGGTCTAGCACCGATACGCAGACTTTC. Amino acid sequence: CASSEVWRSSTDTQTF.

CDR3 sequence (DNA): TGCGCCAGCAGCTTGATGGGGCGGGAGGACACAGATACGCAGTATTTT. Translation: CASSLMGREDTDTQYF. V gene TRBV5-1 combines with J gene TRBJ2-3, with 8 positions matching TRBD2. CDR1 is SGHRS, CDR2 YFSETQ, per germline. V shed 1 base and J 2 bases; nucleotides not matched to a gene: 6. The CDR3 length is 16 residues.

As regards this clonotype: A much bigger clone sits one base away, suggesting this may be a read error. This rearrangement joins TRBV7-2 to TRBJ2-1, with TRBD2 matching 7 bases. Per the germline V gene, CDR1 is SGHTA and CDR2 is FQGNSA. This CDR3 is built from 17 residues. The trim removed 1 base at V and 10 bases at J, leaving 16 bases unmatched. The CDR3 DNA reads TGTGCCAGCAGCTTAGGGGGAGGCGGGAGTTTTGGAGGCGAGCAGTTCTTC. Translation: CASSLGGGGSFGGEQFF.

This clonotype is judged medium-sized. The rearrangement uses TRBV6-5 and TRBJ2-5; possibly TRBD1 for D (5 bases). The CDR3 runs 14 residues. V shed 0 bases and J shed 4 bases, with 9 bases lying between them. Germline V gives CDR1 MNHEY, CDR2 SVGAGI. This CDR3 reads CASSYSYRGETQYF. The CDR3 region has the DNA TGTGCCAGCAGTTACTCGTATAGGGGAGAGACCCAGTACTTC.

This chain uses TRBV6-5 with TRBJ1-6; no clear D. With 3 bases removed from V and 7 bases from J, the gap between germline ends came to 10 bases. The germline gives CDR1 MNHEY, CDR2 SVGAGI. The CDR3 has 14 amino acids. CDR3 sequence (DNA): TGTGCCAGCAGTTATTCGGGCGGGAATTCACCCCTCCACTTT. This translates into CASSYSGGNSPLHF.

This chain connects TRBV6-5 to TRBJ2-3; D perhaps matches TRBD2 (6 bases). The CDR3 covers 15 residues. Germline assignment: CDR1 MNHEY and CDR2 SVGAGI. The V end was cut by 4 bases, the J end by 5 bases, with 16 bases between. DNA of the CDR3: TGTGCCAGCAGTTCCCGGCTGGGAGGCAAAGATACGCAGTATTTT. As protein: CASSSRLGGKDTQYF.

By its share, this clonotype is medium-sized. J is TRBJ2-5 and V is TRBV6-2 or TRBV6-3, with 8 positions matching TRBD2. J lost 2 bases, V lost 2 bases, and 4 bases had no gene match. Germline V CDR1 and CDR2: MNHEY, SVGEGT. There are 15 residues in the CDR3. The CDR3 DNA is TGTGCCAGCAGTTACGGGTTAGCGGGGCAAGAGACCCAGTACTTC. As protein: CASSYGLAGQETQYF.